This is a list of T cell receptor beta chains from one sample in a study of blood T cell repertoires in COVID-19. Clones were sequenced by immunoSEQ multiplex PCR, and TCRdb holds only the in-frame ones, with some missing. The sample consists of 220,000 or so clones, approximately 84% of them appearing once. Sequences were obtained from peripheral blood. These receptors all come from a young woman who had recovered from COVID-19. Each CDR3 is given with its conserved first and last residue. The order of the fields is V gene, D gene, clone size, J gene, CDR3 DNA, CDR3 protein. A D gene is named only where the DNA matches it firmly. The listing skips clone size in some rows; elsewhere it reads once, few, many or a size class.

V: TRBV6-5; D: TRBD1; size: -; J: TRBJ2-7; DNA: TGTGCCAGTGTACCGGGACAGAGCTCCTACGAGCAGTACTTC; CDR3: CASVPGQSSYEQYF
V: TRBV27; D: -; size: -; J: TRBJ2-7; DNA: TGTGCCAGCAGTTTATACGGGGGATTTAGGAACGAGCAGTACTTC; CDR3: CASSLYGGFRNEQYF
V: TRBV6-5; D: -; size: once; J: TRBJ2-1; DNA: TGTGCCAGCAGTTATCAGGGGCCTATGGATGAGCAGTTCTTC; CDR3: CASSYQGPMDEQFF
V: TRBV19; D: -; size: -; J: TRBJ2-7; DNA: TGTGCCAGTAGTCACCGGGACTCTGGATCCTACGAGCAGTACTTC; CDR3: CASSHRDSGSYEQYF
V: TRBV18; D: TRBD2; size: -; J: TRBJ2-3; DNA: TGTGCCAGCTCGCTAGGACTAGCGGGCACAGATACGCAGTATTTT; CDR3: CASSLGLAGTDTQYF
V: TRBV7-3; D: TRBD2; size: -; J: TRBJ2-3; DNA: TGTGCCAGCAGCCCCGGGACTAGCGGTACAGATACGCAGTATTTT; CDR3: CASSPGTSGTDTQYF
V: TRBV5-6; D: -; size: -; J: TRBJ1-5; DNA: TGTGCCAGCAGCTTCTGGGGGGAGGGTGAAAATCAGCCCCAGCATTTT; CDR3: CASSFWGEGENQPQHF
V: TRBV3-1/TRBV3-2; D: -; size: -; J: TRBJ2-7; DNA: TGTGCCAGCAGCCACGCCTACGAGCAGTACTTC; CDR3: CASSHAYEQYF
V: TRBV2; D: -; size: -; J: TRBJ1-5; DNA: TGTGCCAGCAGTGAGGGGGGGTATAGCAATCAGCCCCAGCATTTT; CDR3: CASSEGGYSNQPQHF
V: TRBV5-4; D: -; size: few; J: TRBJ2-4; DNA: TGTGCCAGCAGCCCCGAGCGGTCAGGAGCCAAAAACATTCAGTACTTC; CDR3: CASSPERSGAKNIQYF
V: TRBV5-1; D: -; size: -; J: TRBJ2-3; DNA: TGCGCCAGCAGCCCGAGAGCTAACACAGATACGCAGTATTTT; CDR3: CASSPRANTDTQYF
V: TRBV6-6; D: TRBD2; size: few; J: TRBJ2-7; DNA: TGTGCCAGCGGGGATCCTAGCGGGAGTGTCTACGAGCAGTACTTC; CDR3: CASGDPSGSVYEQYF
V: TRBV28; D: TRBD2; size: -; J: TRBJ2-3; DNA: TGTGCCAGCAGTTTAGGTCTAGCGGGAGGCACAGATACGCAGTATTTT; CDR3: CASSLGLAGGTDTQYF
V: TRBV30; D: -; size: -; J: TRBJ1-5; DNA: TGTGCCTGGAGTAGGCCAGAACAGCAGCCCCAGCATTTT; CDR3: CAWSRPEQQPQHF
V: TRBV12-3/TRBV12-4; D: -; size: -; J: TRBJ2-4; DNA: TGTGCCAGCAGTTTCTTGGGGCGAAACATTCAGTACTTC; CDR3: CASSFLGRNIQYF
V: TRBV28; D: TRBD1; size: -; J: TRBJ2-2; DNA: TGTGCCAGCAGTTCGGACAGGGCGCACACCGGGGAGCTGTTTTTT; CDR3: CASSSDRAHTGELFF
V: TRBV5-4; D: -; size: -; J: TRBJ2-7; DNA: TGTGCCAGCAGCCAGGACGGCGGGGAGCAGTACTTC; CDR3: CASSQDGGEQYF
V: TRBV5-4; D: -; size: few; J: TRBJ1-4; DNA: TGTGCCAGCAGCTTTGGCAGGGAAGATGAAAAACTGTTTTTT; CDR3: CASSFGREDEKLFF
V: TRBV6-5; D: TRBD1; size: -; J: TRBJ2-7; DNA: TGTGCCAGCAGTTACTCGAACAGGGGGCAAAGGTACTTC; CDR3: CASSYSNRGQRYF
V: TRBV19; D: -; size: -; J: TRBJ2-2; DNA: TGTGCCAGTAGCCTTACAGGATCCGGGGAGCTGTTTTTT; CDR3: CASSLTGSGELFF
V: TRBV6-4; D: -; size: -; J: TRBJ2-2; DNA: TGTGCCAGCAGTGCGGAGGAGACCACGAACACCGGGGAGCTGTTTTTT; CDR3: CASSAEETTNTGELFF
V: TRBV3-1/TRBV3-2; D: -; size: many; J: TRBJ1-6; DNA: TGTGCCAGCAGCCCTGGACATTATAATTCACCCCTCCACTTT; CDR3: CASSPGHYNSPLHF
V: TRBV5-6; D: TRBD2; size: -; J: TRBJ2-7; DNA: TGTGCCAGCAGCTTGGGGCGGGAGGGCTCCCTTTACGAGCAGTACTTC; CDR3: CASSLGREGSLYEQYF
V: TRBV5-5; D: -; size: -; J: TRBJ2-1; DNA: TGTGCCAGCAGCTTGGTTGTGGGGCTCGTGGTGAAGGAGCAGTTCTTC; CDR3: CASSLVVGLVVKEQFF
V: TRBV4-1; D: TRBD1; size: few; J: TRBJ1-4; DNA: TGCGCCAGCAGCCAAGTGGGCAGGGGGCGGGAAAAACTGTTTTTT; CDR3: CASSQVGRGREKLFF
V: TRBV2; D: TRBD1; size: once; J: TRBJ1-5; DNA: TGTGCCAGCAGCGGAGGGACAGTCTATAGCAATCAGCCCCAGCATTTT; CDR3: CASSGGTVYSNQPQHF
V: TRBV25-1; D: TRBD2; size: few; J: TRBJ2-1; DNA: TGTGCCAGCAAGGGTCTAGCGGTTGGGGGGCAGTTCTTC; CDR3: CASKGLAVGGQFF
V: TRBV7-9; D: TRBD1; size: -; J: TRBJ1-2; DNA: TGTGCCAGCAGCCTCGGGACAGAGTCTGGCTACACCTTC; CDR3: CASSLGTESGYTF
V: TRBV19; D: -; size: -; J: TRBJ2-1; DNA: TGTGCCAGTAGTATAGATGAGGGTGAGCAGTTCTTC; CDR3: CASSIDEGEQFF
V: TRBV5-6; D: TRBD2; size: -; J: TRBJ2-7; DNA: TGTGCCAGCAGCCCAGCCGGGACTAGCGGTTACGAGCAGTACTTC; CDR3: CASSPAGTSGYEQYF
V: TRBV13; D: -; size: once; J: TRBJ1-1; DNA: TGTGCCAGCAGCCCCAGTGCGAACACTGAAGCTTTCTTT; CDR3: CASSPSANTEAFF
V: TRBV5-1; D: TRBD2; size: once; J: TRBJ2-1; DNA: TGCGCCAGCAGCTCCGCTAGCGGGGACTACAATGAGCAGTTCTTC; CDR3: CASSSASGDYNEQFF
V: TRBV30; D: TRBD2; size: -; J: TRBJ2-7; DNA: TGTGCCTGGAAGATGTCTAGCGGGATGGACGAGCAGTACTTC; CDR3: CAWKMSSGMDEQYF
V: TRBV2; D: -; size: -; J: TRBJ1-3; DNA: TGTGCCAGCAGGGATTACGAACAGCGGACTGGAAACACCATATATTTT; CDR3: CASRDYEQRTGNTIYF
V: TRBV5-4; D: TRBD2; size: -; J: TRBJ2-5; DNA: TGTGCCAGCAGCTTGGGGCTAGCGGGAGGAATACAAGAGACCCAGTACTTC; CDR3: CASSLGLAGGIQETQYF
V: TRBV24-1; D: TRBD2; size: -; J: TRBJ2-7; DNA: TGTGCCACCAGTGAATTGGGACTAGCGGGAGTATACGAGCAGTACTTC; CDR3: CATSELGLAGVYEQYF
V: TRBV4-1; D: -; size: few; J: TRBJ1-6; DNA: TGCGCCAGCAGCCACCGGACAGCACATTCACCCCTCCACTTT; CDR3: CASSHRTAHSPLHF
V: TRBV6-6; D: -; size: many; J: TRBJ1-5; DNA: TGTGCCAGCAGTTACGGGGTTGGGGACACTACAAGGCCCCAGCATTTT; CDR3: CASSYGVGDTTRPQHF
V: TRBV6-4; D: TRBD2; size: -; J: TRBJ2-3; DNA: TGTGCCAGCAGCCCTCTAGCGGGAGGCCGCGATACGCAGTATTTT; CDR3: CASSPLAGGRDTQYF
V: TRBV29-1; D: TRBD1; size: medium-sized; J: TRBJ2-5; DNA: TGCAGCGTTGACAGGGGGATGGGGGAGACCCAGTACTTC; CDR3: CSVDRGMGETQYF
V: TRBV15; D: TRBD1; size: few; J: TRBJ2-5; DNA: TGTGCCACCAGCAGGGAACAGGGGGCGCAGGAGACCCAGTACTTC; CDR3: CATSREQGAQETQYF
V: TRBV9; D: -; size: -; J: TRBJ1-1; DNA: TGTGCCAGCAGCGTAGCACAGGCGGCTGAAGCTTTCTTT; CDR3: CASSVAQAAEAFF
V: TRBV19; D: TRBD2; size: -; J: TRBJ2-7; DNA: TGTGCCGTAGCGCGGGAGGGCTCCTACGAGCAGTACTTC; CDR3: CAVAREGSYEQYF
V: TRBV7-8; D: -; size: -; J: TRBJ2-7; DNA: TGTGCCAATCGCGAATTCGGGATGGCTGGCGAGCAGTACTTC; CDR3: CANREFGMAGEQYF
V: TRBV4-1; D: -; size: -; J: TRBJ2-3; DNA: TGCGCCAGCAGCCAAGAAAGGGGCCCCCCGAACACAGATACGCAGTATTTT; CDR3: CASSQERGPPNTDTQYF
V: TRBV18; D: -; size: -; J: TRBJ1-3; DNA: TGTGCCAGCTCACCACCGTCTTCTCCCGGGAACACCATATATTTT; CDR3: CASSPPSSPGNTIYF
V: TRBV28; D: -; size: -; J: TRBJ1-2; DNA: TGTGCCAGCAGGCTCCAGGGGTTTAACTATGGCTACACCTTC; CDR3: CASRLQGFNYGYTF
V: TRBV27; D: TRBD1; size: -; J: TRBJ1-2; DNA: TGTGCCAGCAGTTACGGACAGGGGGCAGGCTACACCTTC; CDR3: CASSYGQGAGYTF
V: TRBV7-9; D: -; size: few; J: TRBJ2-1; DNA: TGTGCCACCTCGGGGGGCCAACAGTTCTTC; CDR3: CATSGGQQFF
V: TRBV11-2; D: -; size: -; J: TRBJ1-1; DNA: TGTGCCAGCAGCGGTTCCCCCTCGAGGAACACTGAAGCTTTCTTT; CDR3: CASSGSPSRNTEAFF